The 5 T cell receptor beta chains given below trace back to one sample, sequenced in a study of T cells after yellow fever vaccination. Using its own MiXCR run on the 5' RACE reads, TCRdb lists one record per CDR3 protein. The sample lists some 600,000 distinct CDR3 sequences, around an eighth occurring once. Sequenced material: PBMCs, taken on the day of the yellow fever booster vaccination. These TCRs come from a man under 40 who received the YFV17D yellow fever vaccine.

The chain is built from TRBV12-3 or TRBV12-4 and TRBJ2-4; D is unclear. Trimming took 5 bases from V and 0 from J, leaving 5 bases between them. This CDR3 contains 13 residues. The CDR3 nucleotides read TGTGCCAGCAGTAATGTAGCCAAAAACATTCAGTACTTC. Translation: CASSNVAKNIQYF.

This chain joins TRBV5-1 and TRBJ2-7, with 8 nucleotides matching TRBD2. Trimming removed 4 bases from V and 4 bases from J; junction bases left unmatched: 10. The germline V gene has CDR1 SGHRS and CDR2 YFSETQ. The CDR3 loop spans 15 amino acids. Here the CDR3 DNA reads TGCGCCAGCAGCCCAGAGGGGCGGGAGGATTACGAGCAGTACTTC. This gives the protein CASSPEGREDYEQYF.

CDR3 loop: CASSLEVVVLETQYF. As DNA, the CDR3 is TGTGCCAGCAGCTTAGAGGTCGTGGTTCTTGAGACCCAGTACTTC. J is TRBJ2-5 and V is TRBV7-9; D gene unclear. This CDR3 is 15 amino acids long. The germline gives CDR1 SEHNR, CDR2 FQNEAQ (reference sequence). Trimming took off 1 base at V and 5 bases at J, with 14 bases between the two ends.

The sample holds a few counts of this clonotype. V is TRBV7-2 and J is TRBJ2-3; 9 bases are a match to TRBD2. The trim removed 7 bases at V and 8 bases at J, leaving 10 bases unmatched. The germline V gene encodes CDR1 SGHTA and CDR2 FQGNSA. There are 14 residues in the CDR3. The CDR3 coding sequence is TGTGCCAGCATCCTTAGCGGGGGCAGCGGTACGCAGTATTTT. Its protein is CASILSGGSGTQYF.

The chain recombines TRBV19 with TRBJ1-1; a weak D match, TRBD1 (6 bases). V lost 8 bases, J lost 1 base, and 11 bases lay in between. The CDR3 runs 13 residues. Germline values: CDR1 LNHDA, CDR2 SQIVND (reference sequence). The CDR3 DNA sequence: TGTGCCAGTCAATTGACAGGGAACACTGAAGCTTTCTTT. It specifies CASQLTGNTEAFF. Drawing the rest from reference TRBV19 and TRBJ1-1, the complete variable domain is DGGITQSPKYLFRKEGQNVTLSCEQNLNHDAMYWYRQDPGQGLRLIYYSQIVNDFQKGDIAEGYSVSREKKESFPLTVTSAQKNPTAFYLCASQLTGNTEAFFGQGTRLTVV.